This TCR beta chain was sequenced for a study of shared clonotypes between healthy human individuals. The donors were adults (healthy and HIV-negative) with no recent acute infections or vaccinations. Per the germline V gene, CDR1 is SEHNR and CDR2 is FQNEAQ (reference sequence). V shed 8 bases and J shed 2 bases, with 10 bases lying between them. This CDR3 comprises 12 residues. It was across several immunoSEQ plates that each subset's genomic DNA was evenly split. Assay: immunoSEQ multiplex PCR; the TCRdb copy retains only in-frame clones and omits some. The sample carries under 550,000 clones, approximately 95% recorded once.

This TCR was recovered from a woman aged 25-40 years in good health. The rearrangement joins TRBV7-9 to TRBJ2-7, with D hard to call. Source material: naive CD4+ T cells sorted from blood. Subset reported: CD45RA+ positively selected. The CDR3 is CASGPGTYEQYF. The CDR3 nucleotides read TGTGCCAGCGGCCCAGGTACCTACGAGCAGTACTTC.